This T cell receptor (beta chain) was captured by sequencing in a study of T cells in Graves' hyperthyroidism and ophthalmopathy. General study points: Expanded thyroid clonotypes (above 0.001) were mostly also found in blood.

V lost 2 bases and J lost 5; bases outside the gene matches: 6. Per germline, CDR1 MDHEN and CDR2 SYDVKM. This CDR3 comprises 16 residues. Researchers amplified the TCR beta CDR3 regions from RNA transcripts. When the TCR CDR3 underwent first-round RT-PCR, the HTBI primer set was used. TCRdb re-called the multiplex PCR reads through MiXCR, storing one row per CDR3 protein. Counted here are about 560,000 distinct CDR3 sequences, around 17% occurring once; the ten biggest clones make up 15% to 20%. Each diagnosis drew on symptoms, thyroxine, TRAb, thyroid ultrasound and orbital computed tomography findings. From more than 9 ml of fresh peripheral blood, PBMCs were isolated. This clonotype was detected only a few times. Its cognate antigen is unknown.

The receptor's source is a woman between 18 and 29 years old with Graves' hyperthyroidism. J is TRBJ2-7 and V is TRBV28; 13 bases match TRBD2. Sequencing was performed on blood. CDR3 amino acids: CASSLETSGRAHEQYF. DNA for the CDR3: TGTGCCAGCAGTTTAGAAACTAGCGGGAGGGCCCACGAGCAGTACTTC.